This TCR beta chain was found in a study of blood T cell repertoires in COVID-19 (TCRdb year 2020). With regard to the full study: Samples from collaborators originated in the United States, Italy and Spain and spanned both the acute and convalescent phases of COVID-19. The prospective study material was composed of cDNA or gDNA derived from T cells, B-cell-depleted T cells, or PBMCs. Deeply sampled blood TCRbeta repertoires from subjects exposed to, actively infected with, or recovered from COVID-19 were included in the dataset. The repertoires were released in a freely available public database intended as a resource for research on the immune response to SARS-CoV-2. The samples were drawn from the first 160 participants of the ongoing ImmuneRACE study and from over a thousand subjects provided by 6 global collaborators. The sample metadata nearly always contained a de-identified subject ID, COVID-19 status, age in years and sex. Where available, HLA class I and class II types were taken from metadata supplied by the sample provider and were not determined by assay-based typing.

Per the germline V gene (reference sequence), SEHNR is the CDR1 and FQNEAQ is the CDR2. The cysteine opens and the phenylalanine closes a CDR3 of 16 amino acids. CDR3 DNA is the only sequence kept; it has 48 bases, read in frame from the first base. Germline trimming: 5 bases from V, 5 bases from J; junction bases outside gene matches: 10. Collaborating institutions collected whole blood in K2EDTA tubes following their own protocols. For TCRbeta analysis, collaborators shipped samples in one of three forms: frozen whole blood, isolated PBMCs, or DNA extracted from either of those sample types. The immunoSEQ Assay, a bias-controlled multiplex PCR, was used to amplify TCRbeta CDR3 regions from genomic DNA. As for the original processing: The number of nucleated cells in each sample was estimated by amplification of reference gene primers within the assay. Sequence reads were collapsed and filtered to measure the absolute abundance of every unique TCRbeta CDR3 rearrangement. For each sample, productive Simpson clonality was calculated as the square root of Simpson's diversity index over productive rearrangements. What TCRdb holds here is the immuneACCESS table cut down to in-frame rearrangements. Part of the clones is not present; checked against another copy, under half of the missing clones reflect an unresolved V gene, and the others are unexplained. That table is the source of V, J and clone size, and D and trimming were worked out from the DNA. The sample data list 90,000 to 120,000 clones, and about nine tenths of these were observed just once. The ten biggest clones cover around 5.7% of the sample.

Note on this clone: Its antigen remains unidentified. Qualities for individual bases were not recorded, and no much larger clone is one base off.

Here is what the overall study found, with its caveats: The amount of clinical and demographic metadata varied by source and participant and was provided uncurated.

The rearrangement combines TRBV7-9 with TRBJ2-3; 10 bases in between match TRBD2. The TCR was taken from an older man with acute or convalescent COVID-19. Sequencing was done on a sample of peripheral blood. The nucleotide sequence reads TGTGCCAGCAGCCTCTCAGCGGGAGGGCCAGGAGATACGCAGTATTTT. Translated, it gives CASSLSAGGPGDTQYF.